One TCR beta chain is described in this entry. Its antigen is as yet unknown. This table comes from immunoSEQ multiplex PCR, and its TCRdb copy is limited to in-frame clones, with some not included. The repertoire has tens of thousands of clones, roughly 92% of them found once; the top ten carry less than 1%. The data were taken from a study of T cell clones after liver transplantation. Study-level points and caveats: Graft donor-reactive T cells possibly entered the graft instead of undergoing deletion.

The CDR3 extends over 13 amino acids. Germline lookup yields CDR1 MNHEY and CDR2 SVGAGI. Trimming cost V 5 bases and J 5 bases, with 10 bases left between them. The sequence came from a human patient who received a liver transplant. The T cells may partly be graft donor cells. The chain combines TRBV6-5 with TRBJ1-5; D remains ambiguous. The sequencing here drew on CD4+ T cells from blood, taken less than 26 months after liver transplant. For the CDR3, the DNA is TGTGCCAGCAGTACAGACGGGGATCAGCCCCAGCATTTT. This sequence encodes CASSTDGDQPQHF.